The rows below give T cell receptor beta chains drawn from one sample of a study of blood T cell repertoires in COVID-19. Assay: immunoSEQ multiplex PCR; the TCRdb copy retains only in-frame clones and omits some. The sample has approximately 140,000 clones, 70% to 90% seen once; the top ten hold approximately 8%. Sequencing used peripheral blood. The receptor set was obtained from a woman aged 55-69 years with COVID-19, enrolled during active disease. Both conserved end residues are part of each CDR3. The order of the fields is clone size, J gene, D gene, V gene, CDR3 protein, CDR3 DNA. A D gene is named only where the DNA matches it firmly. For some rows the clone size is stated as once, few or many, or as a class when expanded; others skip it.

>-|TRBJ2-5|TRBD1|TRBV19
CASRPGTAQETQYF
TGTGCCAGTAGACCCGGGACAGCCCAAGAGACCCAGTACTTC
>-|TRBJ1-2|TRBD1|TRBV4-1
CASSQGTGRTYGYTF
TGCGCCAGCAGCCAAGGGACAGGGCGAACCTATGGCTACACCTTC
>-|TRBJ1-3|-|TRBV7-3
CASGLYSGNTIYF
TGTGCCAGCGGACTATACTCTGGAAACACCATATATTTT
>-|TRBJ1-1|-|TRBV7-3
CASSRQPNTEAFF
TGTGCCAGCAGCCGACAGCCGAACACTGAAGCTTTCTTT
>-|TRBJ2-5|-|TRBV30
CAWNRVEETQYF
TGTGCCTGGAACAGGGTGGAAGAGACCCAGTACTTC
>-|TRBJ2-7|TRBD1|TRBV6-6
CASTPRAGQGVYEQYF
TGTGCCAGCACCCCCCGGGCGGGACAGGGGGTATACGAGCAGTACTTC
>-|TRBJ2-7|TRBD1|TRBV10-3
CAIGGQGDYEQYF
TGTGCCATCGGGGGACAGGGAGACTACGAGCAGTACTTC
>once|TRBJ2-1|-|TRBV5-1
CASSPLGSSYNEQFF
TGCGCCAGCAGCCCCCTGGGGAGCTCCTACAATGAGCAGTTCTTC
>-|TRBJ2-2|-|TRBV2
CASSDAGELFF
TGTGCCAGCAGTGACGCCGGGGAGCTGTTTTTT
>-|TRBJ2-7|-|TRBV13
CASSSRKDRRGPYEQYF
TGTGCCAGCAGCTCACGTAAGGACAGACGGGGCCCCTACGAGCAGTACTTC
>-|TRBJ1-5|-|TRBV2
CASGGDRESNQPQHF
TGTGCCAGCGGGGGGGATAGGGAGAGCAATCAGCCCCAGCATTTT
>-|TRBJ2-7|TRBD1|TRBV6-6
CASSQRQGASQYSYEQYF
TGTGCCAGCAGTCAACGACAGGGGGCCTCACAATACTCCTACGAGCAGTACTTC
>-|TRBJ2-2|-|TRBV27
CASSLEFLRTTIGELFF
TGTGCCAGCAGTTTAGAGTTTTTGCGGACAACAATCGGGGAGCTGTTTTTT
>-|TRBJ1-1|-|TRBV19
CATKGGPRGAFF
TGTGCCACCAAGGGGGGGCCGCGTGGGGCTTTCTTT
>-|TRBJ1-2|TRBD1|TRBV7-9
CASSFEGTGNYGYTF
TGTGCCAGCAGCTTTGAGGGGACAGGGAACTATGGCTACACCTTC
>-|TRBJ2-6|-|TRBV19
CASKEVSGANVLTF
TGTGCCAGTAAGGAGGTCTCTGGGGCCAACGTCCTGACTTTC
>-|TRBJ1-1|-|TRBV5-5
CASSSHPSGWMNTEAFF
TGTGCCAGCAGCTCACACCCGTCGGGTTGGATGAACACTGAAGCTTTCTTT
>-|TRBJ1-4|TRBD1|TRBV6-1
CASSEMTGGDEKLFF
TGTGCCAGCAGTGAAATGACAGGGGGCGATGAAAAACTGTTTTTT
>once|TRBJ1-2|-|TRBV7-9
CASSLGQFGYYGYTF
TGTGCCAGCAGCTTAGGACAGTTTGGATACTATGGCTACACCTTC
>-|TRBJ2-1|TRBD2|TRBV4-3
CASSERLAGGEDEQFF
TGCGCCAGCAGCGAACGTTTAGCGGGGGGGGAAGATGAGCAGTTCTTC
>-|TRBJ1-2|-|TRBV2
CETEVGAYGYTF
TGCGAGACCGAGGTGGGGGCCTATGGCTACACCTTC
>-|TRBJ1-3|TRBD1|TRBV10-3
CAIRNDRESGNTIYF
TGTGCCATCAGAAATGACAGGGAATCTGGAAACACCATATATTTT
>-|TRBJ1-2|TRBD1|TRBV24-1
CATSGSGGGNYGYTF
TGTGCCACCAGTGGTTCAGGGGGAGGTAACTATGGCTACACCTTC
>-|TRBJ2-2|TRBD2|TRBV11-1
CASPGTSTETGELFF
TGTGCCAGCCCCGGGACTAGCACCGAGACCGGGGAGCTGTTTTTT
>-|TRBJ1-5|-|TRBV7-2
CASSPRAGSNQPQHF
TGTGCCAGCAGCCCCCGCGCAGGCAGCAATCAGCCCCAGCATTTT
>once|TRBJ2-3|-|TRBV3-1/TRBV3-2
CASSQGSRGTDTQYF
TGTGCCAGCAGCCAAGGCTCCAGGGGAACAGATACGCAGTATTTT
>-|TRBJ1-1|TRBD1|TRBV4-3
CASSQDFRDRTEAFF
TGCGCCAGCAGCCAAGATTTTAGGGACAGAACTGAAGCTTTCTTT
>-|TRBJ1-3|TRBD1|TRBV7-2
CASSPTGNGNTIYF
TGTGCCAGCAGCCCGACAGGGAACGGAAACACCATATATTTT
>-|TRBJ2-1|TRBD2|TRBV7-6
CASSLAYRGGANNEQFF
TGTGCCAGCAGCTTAGCGTACCGCGGGGGAGCTAACAATGAGCAGTTCTTC
>-|TRBJ2-3|TRBD2|TRBV4-3
CASSQDETTSLGDTQYF
TGCGCCAGCAGCCAAGATGAGACGACTAGCCTCGGGGATACGCAGTATTTT
>-|TRBJ2-7|-|TRBV19
CASSIEGRRDEQYF
TGTGCCAGTAGTATAGAAGGAAGGAGGGACGAGCAGTACTTC
>-|TRBJ2-2|-|TRBV10-3
CAISEIPLEYTGELFF
TGTGCCATCAGTGAAATCCCCCTAGAATACACCGGGGAGCTGTTTTTT
>-|TRBJ2-7|TRBD1|TRBV7-3
CASSLRPTGGPLYEQYF
TGTGCCAGCAGCTTACGGCCGACAGGGGGCCCCCTCTACGAGCAGTACTTC
>few|TRBJ1-6|-|TRBV18
CASSPQGTVNSPLHF
TGTGCCAGCTCACCCCAGGGGACCGTCAATTCACCCCTCCACTTT
>-|TRBJ1-3|TRBD1|TRBV9
CASSVEDRRGNTIYF
TGTGCCAGCAGCGTAGAGGACAGGCGTGGAAACACCATATATTTT
>-|TRBJ2-1|-|TRBV3-1/TRBV3-2
CASSQDRVEYNEQFF
TGTGCCAGCAGCCAAGACAGGGTTGAATACAATGAGCAGTTCTTC
>-|TRBJ2-7|-|TRBV11-2
CASSLGGSSYEQYF
TGTGCCAGCAGCTTAGGGGGCAGTTCCTACGAGCAGTACTTC
>-|TRBJ1-1|-|TRBV11-3
CASSLSRFGEAFF
TGTGCCAGCAGCTTAAGTCGGTTTGGTGAAGCTTTCTTT
>-|TRBJ2-7|TRBD1|TRBV9
CASSAGDRGPPYEQYF
TGTGCCAGCAGCGCCGGGGACAGGGGGCCACCCTACGAGCAGTACTTC
>-|TRBJ1-2|-|TRBV18
CASSPPALGYTF
TGTGCCAGCTCACCACCGGCATTGGGCTACACCTTC
>once|TRBJ1-3|-|TRBV15
CATSGAGEVNTIYF
TGTGCCACCAGCGGCGCGGGTGAAGTAAACACCATATATTTT
>-|TRBJ2-3|-|TRBV7-2
CASSLGRGYTDTQYF
TGTGCCAGCAGCTTAGGTCGGGGATACACAGATACGCAGTATTTT
>once|TRBJ2-5|-|TRBV3-1/TRBV3-2
CASSPFGMRGETQYF
TGTGCCAGCAGCCCCTTTGGGATGAGGGGGGAGACCCAGTACTTC
>-|TRBJ2-1|-|TRBV6-5
CASRGGGRYNEQFF
TGTGCCAGCAGGGGAGGGGGGCGGTACAATGAGCAGTTCTTC
>once|TRBJ2-1|-|TRBV11-2
CASSPGTGYNEQFF
TGTGCCAGCAGCCCGGGGACTGGATACAATGAGCAGTTCTTC
>-|TRBJ1-1|TRBD1|TRBV10-2
CASSPDITGTGGAFF
TGCGCCAGCAGTCCCGATATTACCGGGACAGGTGGAGCTTTCTTT